The present TCR beta chain was sequenced within a study of Ad26.COV2.S vaccination and SARS-CoV-2 variants. Measured with immunoSEQ multiplex PCR; TCRdb has only the in-frame clones, and not every one. Found here are nearly 95,000 clones, around 82% of them singletons; the top ten hold roughly 15%. The ends lost 5 bases at V and 7 bases at J; junction bases unmatched: 8. CDR1 is SEHNR, CDR2 FQNEAQ, per germline (reference sequence). There are 15 residues in the CDR3. The sequence was obtained from a human donor who had recovered from COVID-19. Sample: peripheral blood, taken after recovery from COVID-19. The chain links TRBV7-9 to TRBJ1-4, with TRBD1 matching 9 bases. CDR3 DNA sequence: TGTGCCAGCAGCCAGGTGACAGGGGGGACTGAAAAACTGTTTTTT. It specifies CASSQVTGGTEKLFF. Combining the CDR3 with reference TRBV7-9 and TRBJ1-4 gives the whole variable domain DTGVSQNPRHKITKRGQNVTFRCDPISEHNRLYWYRQTLGQGPEFLTYFQNEAQLEKSRLLSDRFSAERPKGSFSTLEIQRTEQGDSAMYLCASSQVTGGTEKLFFGSGTQLSVL.